Below, 29 T cell receptor beta chains from the same sample are listed, as sequenced in a study of early T cells in non-severe SARS-CoV-2 infection. TCRdb fed the 5' RACE reads into MiXCR, producing one record per CDR3 protein. The sample yields about 64,000 distinct CDR3 sequences, about 11% seen once. Sequencing was performed on whole blood, taken at baseline. The receptors shown here come from an adult who was a healthcare worker with PCR-confirmed SARS-CoV-2 infection or an uninfected control (not recorded which).

The V call is TRBV12-5, the J call TRBJ2-3; D perhaps matches TRBD2 (5 bases). Trimming took 2 bases from V and 0 from J, leaving 15 bases between them. The CDR3 spans 17 residues. Germline assignment: CDR1 LGHNT and CDR2 FRNRAP. The CDR3 protein is CASGLTLGAPSTDTQYF. The CDR3 nucleotides are TGTGCTAGTGGTTTGACACTGGGAGCTCCTAGCACAGATACGCAGTATTTT.

This clonotype was found a few times. The V gene is TRBV6-6, the J gene TRBJ1-2; D remains unclear. The germline V gene encodes CDR1 MNHNY and CDR2 SVGAGI (reference sequence). This CDR3 comprises 11 residues. With 10 bases removed from V and 4 bases from J, the gap between germline ends came to 10 bases. CDR3 coding DNA: TGTGCCACTAAAGGGCTCTATGGCTACACCTTC. Amino acids: CATKGLYGYTF.

CDR3 region: CSVIQGLYEQYF. The CDR3 nucleotides read TGCAGCGTCATACAGGGGTTATACGAGCAGTACTTC. The V call is TRBV29-1, the J call TRBJ2-7; 7 bases align to TRBD1. Per the germline V gene, CDR1 is SQVTM and CDR2 is ANQGSEA. CDR3 length: 12 residues. With 6 bases clipped from V and 4 bases from J, the junction kept 6 bases outside the gene matches.

The rearrangement links TRBV4-3 to TRBJ1-1; D remains unclear. V gave up 1 base and J gave up 5 bases, with 11 bases separating them. The CDR3 sequence is 14 residues long. Per germline, CDR1 LGHNA and CDR2 YSLEER. CDR3 nucleotides: TGCGCCAGCAGCCAAGGCGGCGTGGGGACTGAAGCTTTCTTT. Protein: CASSQGGVGTEAFF.

The V call is TRBV30, the J call TRBJ2-5; TRBD2 matches at 9 bases. Germline lookup yields CDR1 GTSNPN and CDR2 SVGIG (reference sequence). Trimming at V came to 0 bases and at J to 1 base, leaving 3 bases not matched to a gene. The CDR3 covers 15 residues. The CDR3 DNA reads TGTGCCTGGAGTGTTGGTAGCGGGGGCCAAGAGACCCAGTACTTC. This gives the protein CAWSVGSGGQETQYF.

V gene TRBV29-1 combines with J gene TRBJ2-5; maybe TRBD2 (5 bases). The CDR3 runs 11 residues. Per the germline V gene, CDR1 is SQVTM and CDR2 is ANQGSEA. Trimming cost V 4 bases and J 10 bases, with 13 bases left between them. This CDR3 reads CSVARESGQYF. CDR3 in DNA: TGCAGCGTTGCACGGGAATCCGGCCAGTACTTC.

V usage is TRBV10-2 and J usage is TRBJ1-1, with D uncertain. Germline V CDR1 and CDR2: WSHSY, SAAADI. V lost 2 bases and J lost 5, with 6 bases in between. This CDR3 is 12 amino acids long. CDR3 loop: CASSEEETEAFF. CDR3 sequence (DNA): TGCGCCAGCAGTGAGGAAGAAACTGAAGCTTTCTTT.

V gene TRBV2 combines with J gene TRBJ2-4; D is uncertain. Trimming removed 5 bases at V and 3 bases at J, with 8 bases between. There are 13 residues in the CDR3. CDR1 is SNHLY, CDR2 FYNNEI, per germline. CDR3 bases: TGTGCCAGCAGTTTCGAGGACAAAAACATTCAGTACTTC. Protein product: CASSFEDKNIQYF.

This clonotype has more than one count but fewer than ten. The CDR3 nucleotides are TGTGCCAGCAGCCGGGGACAGGACCCCATGAACACTGAAGCTTTCTTT. The encoded protein is CASSRGQDPMNTEAFF. The rearrangement links TRBV12-3 or TRBV12-4 to TRBJ1-1; 8 positions match TRBD1. The V and J ends lost 6 bases and 0 bases, in that order; junction bases with no gene match: 9. The CDR3 consists of 16 residues.

The rearrangement uses TRBV6-6 and TRBJ2-2, with 9 bases identical to TRBD2. Trimming took 5 bases from V and 4 from J; bases not matched to a gene: 11. The CDR3 has 17 amino acids. CDR1 and CDR2 (germline): MNHNY, SVGAGI (reference sequence). The CDR3 DNA reads TGTGCCAGCAGTACCGGAACCGGACTAGCGAGCACCGGGGAGCTGTTTTTT. This translates into CASSTGTGLASTGELFF.

The chain combines TRBV20-1 with TRBJ2-7, with 11 bases lining up with TRBD2. The length of the CDR3 is 13 residues. From germline, CDR1 is DFQATT and CDR2 SNEGSKA (reference sequence). V gave up 2 bases and J gave up 7 bases; unmatched junction bases: 4. The DNA of the CDR3 is TGCAGTGCTAGACGGGCTAGCGGGAGGGAGCAGTACTTC. It codes for CSARRASGREQYF.

The chain recombines TRBV7-2 with TRBJ2-7; perhaps D is TRBD1 or TRBD2 (5 bases each). Germline CDR1 is SGHTA and CDR2 is FQGNSA. V lost 2 bases to trimming and J lost 5 bases, with 13 bases between them. The CDR3 loop spans 14 amino acids. CDR3 sequence: CASSLPPRDDEQYF. CDR3 nucleotide sequence: TGTGCCAGCAGCTTACCCCCACGGGACGACGAGCAGTACTTC.

This clonotype was observed many times. This chain uses TRBV5-5 with TRBJ1-1, with D unresolved. The CDR3 has 13 residues. V was clipped by 0 bases and J by 1 base, with 4 bases between them. In germline, CDR1 is SGHKS, CDR2 YYEKEE (reference sequence). CDR3 coding DNA: TGTGCCAGCAGCTTGGGCCGGAACACTGAAGCTTTCTTT. Translating it yields CASSLGRNTEAFF.

CDR3 DNA sequence: TGTGCCAGCAGCACTCGGGCGGGGGACGTGGTCAATGAGCAGTTCTTC. Translation gives CASSTRAGDVVNEQFF. The chain recombines TRBV7-2 with TRBJ2-1; 7 nucleotides match TRBD2. The CDR3 is 16 amino acids. CDR1 is SGHTA and CDR2 is FQGNSA in the germline V gene. Germline trimming cut 5 bases from V and 6 bases from J; bases unmatched to any gene: 13.

With respect to this clonotype: One end of the junction varies from germline; a read error may be responsible. CDR3: CASSLGATADTQYF. DNA for the CDR3: TGTGCTAGCAGCTTAGGGGCCACAGCAGATACGCAGTATTTT. J is TRBJ2-3 and V is TRBV7-7; TRBD1 might be the D (5 bases). The length of the CDR3 is 14 residues. The germline gives CDR1 SSHAT, CDR2 FNYEAQ (reference sequence). The entire variable domain, with the rest obtained from reference TRBV7-7 and TRBJ2-3, is as follows: GAGVSQSPRYKVTKRGQDVTLRCDPISSHATLYWYQQALGQGPEFLTYFNYEAQPDKSGLPSDRFSAERPEGSISTLTIQRTEQRDSAMYRCASSLGATADTQYFGPGTRLTVL.

This clonotype was detected only a few times. This chain connects TRBV7-6 to TRBJ2-3; 12 nucleotides line up with TRBD2. The germline V gene has CDR1 SGHVS and CDR2 FNYEAQ. The CDR3 sequence is 17 residues long. V trimming: 5 bases; J trimming: 0 bases; junction bases outside the gene matches: 6. The CDR3: CASSPTGLAGSTDTQYF. CDR3 DNA: TGTGCCAGCAGCCCAACCGGACTAGCGGGGAGCACAGATACGCAGTATTTT. The full variable domain, rest sourced from reference TRBV7-6 and TRBJ2-3, is GAGVSQSPRYKVTKRGQDVALRCDPISGHVSLYWYRQALGQGPEFLTYFNYEAQQDKSGLPNDRFSAERPEGSISTLTIQRTEQRDSAMYRCASSPTGLAGSTDTQYFGPGTRLTVL.

This clonotype turned up a few times. The genes are TRBV30 and TRBJ1-4; D ambiguous. This CDR3 has 14 amino acids. V was trimmed by 7 bases and J by 7 bases, leaving 19 bases between them. Looked up from germline, CDR1 is GTSNPN and CDR2 is SVGIG (reference sequence). CDR3 residues: CASDGRASFEKLFF. CDR3 bases: TGTGCCTCGGACGGGCGCGCGTCCTTTGAAAAACTGTTTTTT.

The chain employs TRBV20-1 and TRBJ2-7; D is undetermined. The CDR3 covers 13 residues. Per germline, CDR1 DFQATT and CDR2 SNEGSKA (reference sequence). Trimming stripped 6 bases from V and 0 bases from J, with 12 bases between. The CDR3: CSADDPTSYEQYF. The CDR3 DNA sequence: TGCAGTGCCGACGACCCGACCTCCTACGAGCAGTACTTC.

This clonotype was counted at least ten times. The J gene is TRBJ2-3, the V gene TRBV2; 12 nucleotides agree with TRBD1. V shed 8 bases, J shed 0 bases, and the junction held 9 bases outside the gene matches. This CDR3 region has 17 residues. Germline assignment: CDR1 SNHLY and CDR2 FYNNEI. The DNA for the CDR3 is TGTGCCAGCCACCGGGACAGGGGGCCTTCGAGCACAGATACGCAGTATTTT. Its protein product is CASHRDRGPSSTDTQYF. The variable domain in full, completed from reference TRBV2 and TRBJ2-3, reads EPEVTQTPSHQVTQMGQEVILRCVPISNHLYFYWYRQILGQKVEFLVSFYNNEISEKSEIFDDQFSVERPDGSNFTLKIRSTKLEDSAMYFCASHRDRGPSSTDTQYFGPGTRLTVL.

The CDR3 nucleotides are TGTGCCAGCAGCTTAGGGCTAGCGGAGACAGATACGCAGTATTTT. Residues: CASSLGLAETDTQYF. The rearrangement joins TRBV7-2 to TRBJ2-3, with 7 bases lining up with TRBD2. This CDR3 has 15 residues. In germline, CDR1 is SGHTA, CDR2 FQGNSA. Trimming at V came to 1 base and at J to 3 bases, leaving 4 bases not matched to a gene.

This clonotype was counted between two and nine times. The chain joins TRBV10-3 to TRBJ2-7; D assignment may be TRBD1 or TRBD2 (6 bases each). The CDR3 is 12 amino acids. Germline loops: CDR1 ENHRY, CDR2 SYGVKD. Trimming took 4 bases from V and 5 from J, leaving 9 bases between them. CDR3 nucleotides: TGTGCCATCAGTGGGAGGGGGGACGAGCAGTACTTC. It encodes CAISGRGDEQYF.

The J gene is TRBJ1-1, the V gene TRBV3-2; TRBD1, the table's D call, lacks a check against the DNA. TRBV3-2 is described as a pseudogene. This CDR3 has 18 residues. The CDR3 DNA reads as TGTGCCAGCAGCCCCCGGGACCCCCCCATGAGGTTGGACACTAAAGCTTCCTTT. Translating gives CASSPRDPPMRLDTKASF.

This clonotype has a handful of counts. V is TRBV7-9 and J is TRBJ2-1; TRBD2 matches at 7 bases. Germline loops: CDR1 SEHNR, CDR2 FQNEAQ (reference sequence). CDR3 length: 13 amino acids. V dropped 5 bases and J dropped 8; count of bases not matched to a gene: 6. CDR3 sequence reads: CASSQTSIDEQFF. CDR3 nucleotide sequence: TGTGCCAGCAGCCAGACTAGCATCGATGAGCAGTTCTTC.

This clonotype was detected many times. This rearrangement joins TRBV11-1 to TRBJ2-1, with TRBD1 as a possible D gene (6 bases). The germline V gene encodes CDR1 SGHAT and CDR2 FQDESV (reference sequence). Between the trimmed V and J ends, which lost 4 bases and 5 bases, there was a span of 18 bases. The CDR3 has 16 amino acids. The CDR3 DNA sequence: TGTGCCAGCAGCTCACGGACAGATTTAATCCACAATGAGCAGTTCTTC. It encodes CASSSRTDLIHNEQFF.

The chain couples TRBV3-1 to TRBJ2-7, with a possible D match to TRBD1 (6 bases). This CDR3 has 16 residues. The germline CDR1 and CDR2 sequences are LGHDT and YNNKEL (reference sequence). V was cut by 4 bases and J by 4 bases, with 20 bases left in between. The CDR3 sequence: CASSPTRPGTNYEQYF. CDR3 DNA: TGTGCCAGCAGCCCAACAAGACCCGGGACAAATTACGAGCAGTACTTC.

This clonotype came up a few times. CDR3 DNA: TGTGCCAGCATGGACAGGGGGAGATCAACTAATGAAAAACTGTTTTTT. It codes for CASMDRGRSTNEKLFF. The chain recombines TRBV6-1 with TRBJ1-4; TRBD1 agrees at 10 bases. Per the germline V gene, CDR1 is MNHNS and CDR2 is SASEGT. J lost 0 bases, V lost 7 bases, and 5 bases had no gene match. This CDR3 is built from 16 residues.

This clonotype was seen a handful of times. V usage is TRBV10-2 and J usage is TRBJ2-2; 8 bases are a match to TRBD1. V shed 7 bases, J shed 2 bases, and the junction held 9 bases outside the gene matches. The CDR3 spans 16 residues. Germline CDR1 WSHSY, CDR2 SAAADI. The CDR3 loop is CASTPPRGPNTGELFF. In DNA, the CDR3 is TGCGCCAGCACTCCCCCCAGGGGGCCAAACACCGGGGAGCTGTTTTTT.

CDR3 region: CSAPIHVGLARNEQFF. Here the CDR3 DNA reads TGCAGTGCTCCGATACACGTGGGACTAGCTAGGAATGAGCAGTTCTTC. This chain joins TRBV20-1 and TRBJ2-1, with 9 bases matching TRBD2. Germline V lookup: CDR1 DFQATT, CDR2 SNEGSKA (reference sequence). J lost 7 bases, V lost 5 bases, and 15 bases had no gene match. This CDR3 has 16 residues.

This chain connects TRBV12-3 or TRBV12-4 to TRBJ1-1, with D hard to call. Trimming stripped 2 bases from V and 0 bases from J, with 4 bases between. The CDR3 has 13 amino acids. Written as DNA, the CDR3 is TGTGCCAGCAGTTTATCTGTGAACACTGAAGCTTTCTTT. The encoded protein is CASSLSVNTEAFF.